This TCR beta chain was captured in a study of blood T cell repertoires in COVID-19. At the level of the study: Samples of COVID-19 (acute and convalescent) were obtained from the United States, Italy and Spain.

TCRdb's copy holds only in-frame clones and misses some; the assay was immunoSEQ multiplex PCR. In the table there are fewer than 250,000 clones, 87% of which are singletons. The J segment lost 2 bases and the V segment lost 5 bases, leaving 8 bases of the junction unmatched. CDR3 length equals 15 residues. Germline lookup yields CDR1 MNHEY and CDR2 SVGEGT. The chain recombines TRBV6-2 or TRBV6-3 with TRBJ1-2, with TRBD1 matching over 7 bases. Sequencing was done on a sample of PBMCs or T cells enriched from blood (not recorded which). The sequence was obtained from a woman between 25 and 40 years old with acute COVID-19. CDR3 sequence reads: CASSSSGTANYGYTF. In DNA, the CDR3 is TGTGCCAGCAGTAGCTCCGGGACAGCGAACTATGGCTACACCTTC.